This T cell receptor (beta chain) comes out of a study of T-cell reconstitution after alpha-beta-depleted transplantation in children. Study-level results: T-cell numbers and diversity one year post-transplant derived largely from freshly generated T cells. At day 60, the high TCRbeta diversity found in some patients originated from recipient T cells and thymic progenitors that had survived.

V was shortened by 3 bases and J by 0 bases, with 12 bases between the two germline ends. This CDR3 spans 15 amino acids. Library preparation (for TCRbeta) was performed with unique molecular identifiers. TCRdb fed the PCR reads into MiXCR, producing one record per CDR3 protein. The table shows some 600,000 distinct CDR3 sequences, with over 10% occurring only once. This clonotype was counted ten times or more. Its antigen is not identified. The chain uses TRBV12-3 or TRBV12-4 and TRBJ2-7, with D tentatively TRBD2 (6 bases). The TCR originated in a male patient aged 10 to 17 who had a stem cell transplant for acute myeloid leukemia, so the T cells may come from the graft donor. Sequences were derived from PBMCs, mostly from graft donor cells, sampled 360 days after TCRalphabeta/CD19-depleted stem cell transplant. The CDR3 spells CASSFGEVGSYEQYF. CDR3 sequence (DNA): TGTGCCAGCAGTTTCGGGGAGGTTGGCTCCTACGAGCAGTACTTC.